This TCR beta chain derives from a study of shared clonotypes between healthy human individuals (TCRdb year 2020). Notes on the research overall: The cohort comprised a couple of women and three men aged 18 to 49 years. To estimate repertoire size and how much clonotypes are shared between individuals, the study performed deep sequencing of blood TCR repertoires from about five healthy adults. Different laboratories and diverse techniques were used to prepare libraries and sequence TCR repertoires, to increase sequencing depth and limit assay-specific biases. Each donor's leukapheresis produced roughly between roughly 0.85 and 9.5 billion PBMCs. Overall results and qualifications from the work: Pairwise subsampling indicated that sequencing depth was expected to affect the degree of clonotype sharing among donors. Sampling was restricted to blood, and TCR repertoires in tissue are likely to differ from TCR repertoires in blood. Because the study included only a small number of donors, the genetic and exposure-history diversity represented was limited.

The CDR3 has 14 amino acids, counting the end cysteine and phenylalanine. Only the CDR3 part of the read is kept: 42 bases, read in frame from the first base. The V end loses 0 bases and the J end loses 4 bases, and a stretch of 9 bases separates them. The germline V gene (reference sequence) yields GTSNPN for CDR1 and SVGIG for CDR2. Using the deep immunoSEQ assay, TCR CDR3 regions were amplified from genomic DNA by multiplex PCR. Extracted genomic DNA from each cell subset was distributed evenly across all wells of several immunoSEQ 96-well plates, and each plate was treated as a replicate. For unsorted PBMC, approximately 290 ng of genomic DNA, equivalent to about 32,000 T cell genomes, went into each replicate PCR. Ten immunoSEQ deep assay plates were used to sequence unsorted PBMC genomic DNA. Purified libraries were quantified with a Qubit 3.0 fluorometer, sized on a Bioanalyzer 2100, and re-quantified with the KAPA Library Quantification kit. A separate single-read 150-cycle Illumina NextSeq 550 flow cell was used to sequence each immunoSEQ 96-well plate. In the authors' own workflow: The immunoSEQ output contained only junctional sequences without quality scores, so filtering could not match that applied to full-length reads. Sequences were annotated with PyIR, a Python wrapper for IgBLAST v1.9, using IMGT germline references to assign V/J genes and CDR3. Reads were removed for weak V/J assignments (E-value above 1e-6), missing CDR3, stop codons, out-of-frame junctions, or ambiguous translated residues. V3J clonotypes were defined by identical inferred V gene, J gene, and CDR3 amino acid sequence. Percentage overlap between repertoires was computed as shared unique clonotypes divided by the size of the smaller repertoire. Richness of each repertoire was evaluated using RTK rarefaction, the Chao1 estimator, and Recon v2.1 estimates of unobserved clonotypes. The source is immuneACCESS, and TCRdb retained only in-frame sequences with V and J called. Part of the clones is not carried over; for the studies checked, unresolved V genes explain less than half of this, and the remainder is unexplained. Clone size and the V and J calls come from that table; the DNA yielded D and trimming. The sample table lists approximately 470,000 clones, 81% of them with a count of one. Of the sample, 9.5% to 15% is held by the ten largest clones.

Note on this clone: The antigen this receptor binds is unknown. Base qualities are not recorded, but no much larger clone differs from it by a single base.

The donors were healthy, HIV-negative adults with no recently reported acute infections or vaccinations. Every donor was a Caucasian adult residing in Nashville, Tennessee, USA. In the unsorted samples, 87 million or so PBMCs were counted, and genomic DNA was extracted using the QIAamp DNA Blood Mini kit. Blood was obtained by leukapheresis, after which PBMCs were separated by Ficoll-Histopaque density gradient centrifugation and cryopreserved in liquid nitrogen vapor phase. The chain joins TRBV30 to TRBJ2-2, with TRBD2 as a weak D call on 5 bases. The sample comprised PBMCs. This TCR was recovered from a woman in her forties in good health. Some clones in this sample may be carry-over from other donors' samples. The nucleotides read TGTGCCTGGAGTGTGGGTCTAGCCACCGGGGAGCTGTTTTTT. Its protein is CAWSVGLATGELFF.